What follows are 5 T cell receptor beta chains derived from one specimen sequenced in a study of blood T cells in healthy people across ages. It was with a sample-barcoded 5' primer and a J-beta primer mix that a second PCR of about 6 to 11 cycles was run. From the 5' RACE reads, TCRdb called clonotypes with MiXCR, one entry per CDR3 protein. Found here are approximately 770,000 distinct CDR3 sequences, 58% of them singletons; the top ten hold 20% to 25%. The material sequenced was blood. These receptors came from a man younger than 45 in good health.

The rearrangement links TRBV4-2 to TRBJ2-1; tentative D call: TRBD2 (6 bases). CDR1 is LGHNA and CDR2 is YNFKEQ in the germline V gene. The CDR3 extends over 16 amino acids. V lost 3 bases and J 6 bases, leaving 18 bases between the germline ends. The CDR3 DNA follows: TGTGCCAGCAGCCACCTACTAGGAGGGACTTCCAATGAGCAGTTCTTC. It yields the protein CASSHLLGGTSNEQFF.

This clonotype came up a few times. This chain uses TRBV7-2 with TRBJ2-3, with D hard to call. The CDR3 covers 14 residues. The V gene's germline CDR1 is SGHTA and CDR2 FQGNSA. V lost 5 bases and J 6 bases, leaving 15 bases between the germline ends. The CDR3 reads CASSPQERSDTQYF. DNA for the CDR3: TGTGCCAGCAGCCCGCAGGAACGCTCTGATACGCAGTATTTT.

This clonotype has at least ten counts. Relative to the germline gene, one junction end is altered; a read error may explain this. The CDR3 sequence is CASGPSYEQYF. The CDR3 DNA is TGCGCCAGCGGCCCCTCCTACGAGCAGTACTTC. The chain employs TRBV12-5 and TRBJ2-7, with D possibly being TRBD2 (5 bases). Germline V gives CDR1 LGHNT, CDR2 FRNRAP. This CDR3 has 11 amino acids.

CDR3 sequence (DNA): TGCAGTGCTAACAACCAAGAGACCCAGTACTTC. Amino acid sequence: CSANNQETQYF. This chain connects TRBV20-1 to TRBJ2-5; D is unclear. There are 11 residues in the CDR3. Germline V gene lookup returns CDR1 DFQATT and CDR2 SNEGSKA (reference sequence). Deletions cut 4 bases from V and 0 bases from J, with 3 bases between.

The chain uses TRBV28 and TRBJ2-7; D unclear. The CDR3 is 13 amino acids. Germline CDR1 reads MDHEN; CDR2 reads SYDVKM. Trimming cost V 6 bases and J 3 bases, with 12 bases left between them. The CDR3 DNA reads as TGTGCCAGCAGCCATGAATATCTCTACGAGCAGTACTTC. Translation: CASSHEYLYEQYF.